The 7 T cell receptor beta chains listed next were all sequenced from one sample in a study of blood T cell repertoires in COVID-19. This table comes from immunoSEQ multiplex PCR, and its TCRdb copy is limited to in-frame clones, with some not included. This repertoire shows fewer than 350,000 clones, around 87% found once; its top ten account for approximately 2%. Sequencing input: peripheral blood. These receptors all come from a woman in her thirties who had recovered from COVID-19.

The rearrangement uses TRBV19 and TRBJ1-3, with D possibly TRBD1 on 6 matching bases. The germline V gene has CDR1 LNHDA and CDR2 SQIVND (reference sequence). CDR3 length: 16 residues. V was clipped by 6 bases and J by 0 bases, with 15 bases between them. The CDR3 DNA reads as TGTGCCAGTAGCTTACAGGGCCTCTACTCTGGAAACACCATATATTTT. Translation: CASSLQGLYSGNTIYF.

V gene TRBV18 combines with J gene TRBJ2-5, with D maybe TRBD2 (6 bases). The CDR3 totals 14 residues. Germline values: CDR1 KGHSH, CDR2 LQKENI. The V end was cut by 3 bases, the J end by 7 bases, with 15 bases between. CDR3 sequence reads: CASSPPLGGTTQYF. The CDR3 DNA follows: TGTGCCAGCTCACCGCCGTTGGGCGGGACGACCCAGTACTTC.

This clone was picked up one time. This sequence joins TRBV25-1 and TRBJ1-1; 7 bases align to TRBD1. This CDR3 is built from 15 residues. J lost 6 bases, V lost 5 bases, and 12 bases had no gene match. Germline V gene sequence: CDR1 MGHDK, CDR2 SYGVNS. The CDR3 region has the DNA TGTGCCAGCAGTAGAACACAGGGGACCTCCCCTGAAGCTTTCTTT. Translating it yields CASSRTQGTSPEAFF.

The chain is built from TRBV5-1 and TRBJ2-3, with TRBD1 identical over 8 bases. The V segment lost 4 bases and the J segment 1 base; nucleotides outside the gene matches: 8. The CDR3 length is 16 residues. Germline lookup yields CDR1 SGHRS and CDR2 YFSETQ. The CDR3 DNA is TGCGCCAGCAGCCCCGGAGGGGGACAGGGCACAGATACGCAGTATTTT. This gives the protein CASSPGGGQGTDTQYF.

The chain recombines TRBV28 with TRBJ2-7; 10 bases align to TRBD1. The CDR3 loop spans 14 amino acids. The ends lost 4 bases at V and 3 bases at J; junction bases unmatched: 3. Germline lookup yields CDR1 MDHEN and CDR2 SYDVKM. The CDR3 spells CASSYGTGVYEQYF. CDR3 sequence (DNA): TGTGCCAGCAGTTACGGGACAGGGGTCTACGAGCAGTACTTC.

The chain combines TRBV9 with TRBJ1-3; D might be TRBD1 (5 bases). This CDR3 has 14 residues. The V gene lost 2 bases and the J gene lost 4 bases, with 10 bases spanning the gap. The germline CDR1 and CDR2 sequences are SGDLS and YYNGEE. CDR3 amino acids: CASSVAGFGNTIYF. CDR3 DNA: TGTGCCAGCAGCGTCGCAGGGTTCGGAAACACCATATATTTT.

The chain has TRBV7-2 and TRBJ2-7, with TRBD2 matching 7 bases. The V segment lost 3 bases and the J segment 3 bases; nucleotides outside the gene matches: 5. CDR1 is SGHTA, CDR2 FQGNSA, per germline. This CDR3 is 14 amino acids long. CDR3 in DNA: TGTGCCAGCAGCTTGGGGGGGGAGGTCTACGAGCAGTACTTC. Amino acid sequence: CASSLGGEVYEQYF.